One and the same sample provided the 31 T cell receptor beta chains below, sequenced in a study of T cell responses to AZD1222 COVID-19 vaccine. The data were produced by immunoSEQ multiplex PCR, yet TCRdb's version contains in-frame clones alone and is incomplete. The sample has 150,000 to 200,000 clones; roughly 92% are singletons. This specimen was peripheral blood, taken on day 0 of AZD1222 vaccination. These receptors all come from an adult in good health.

This chain joins TRBV19 and TRBJ1-1; 7 bases agree with TRBD1. Germline V gene data show CDR1 as LNHDA and CDR2 as SQIVND (reference sequence). There are 14 residues in the CDR3. V lost 3 bases, J lost 1 base, and 2 bases stayed unmatched. The CDR3 bases are TGTGCCAGTAGTATGCGGGACAGGAACACTGAAGCTTTCTTT. Residues: CASSMRDRNTEAFF.

The gene calls are TRBV5-6 and TRBJ1-3; 7 positions agree with TRBD1. Germline CDR1 and CDR2: SGHDT and YYEEEE. CDR3 size: 16 residues. V lost 0 bases to trimming and J lost 0 bases; unmatched junction nucleotides: 3. CDR3 sequence (DNA): TGTGCCAGCAGCTTGGCGGGGACAGCCTCTGGAAACACCATATATTTT. The encoded protein is CASSLAGTASGNTIYF.

The rearrangement joins TRBV25-1 to TRBJ1-2; 7 bases fit TRBD1. This CDR3 region has 13 residues. V gave up 6 bases and J gave up 9 bases; unmatched junction bases: 10. The germline gives CDR1 MGHDK, CDR2 SYGVNS. The CDR3 sequence is CASSLGTAVRYTF. In nucleotides, the CDR3 is TGTGCCAGCAGCCTCGGGACAGCGGTTCGCTACACCTTC.

This clone was seen once. This chain joins TRBV5-1 and TRBJ2-1; 7 bases agree with TRBD2. The CDR3 loop spans 15 amino acids. Per the germline V gene, CDR1 is SGHRS and CDR2 is YFSETQ. Unmatched junction bases numbered 9, after V lost 4 bases and J lost 5 bases. CDR3 DNA: TGCGCCAGCAGCCACCACTGGGAGGGAAACAATGAGCAGTTCTTC. It translates to CASSHHWEGNNEQFF.

This clone was recorded once. The chain has TRBV3-1 (or the pseudogene TRBV3-2) and TRBJ2-3; the D gene is possibly TRBD1 (5 bases). With 8 bases removed from V and 0 bases from J, the gap between germline ends came to 12 bases. The germline CDR1 and CDR2 sequences are LGHDT and YNNKEL (reference sequence). This CDR3 has 14 residues. The CDR3 sequence: CASRQTPSTDTQYF. In DNA, the CDR3 is TGTGCCAGCCGACAGACCCCTAGCACAGATACGCAGTATTTT.

For this clone: This sample also contains other DNA sequences that code for the same CDR3. The chain joins TRBV3-1 (or the pseudogene TRBV3-2) to TRBJ1-1; D gene uncertain. The germline CDR1 and CDR2 sequences are LGHDT and YNNKEL (reference sequence). CDR3 length equals 14 residues. V gave up 2 bases and J gave up 2 bases, with 9 bases separating them. The CDR3 nucleotides are TGTGCCAGCAGCCAAACGGGCAGAAACACTGAAGCTTTCTTT. Its protein product is CASSQTGRNTEAFF.

The V and J genes are TRBV10-2 and TRBJ1-1; perhaps TRBD1 as D (5 bases). V was shortened by 1 base and J by 5 bases, with 20 bases between the two germline ends. Germline CDR1 and CDR2: WSHSY and SAAADI. CDR3 length: 17 residues. This CDR3 reads CASSEFYTQGWGTEAFF. The CDR3, as DNA: TGCGCCAGCAGTGAGTTCTACACTCAGGGCTGGGGAACTGAAGCTTTCTTT.

The chain couples TRBV7-8 to TRBJ1-5, with 10 bases lining up with TRBD1. CDR1 SGHVS and CDR2 FQNEAQ come from the germline V gene. The CDR3 covers 15 residues. Trimming at V came to 5 bases and at J to 5 bases, leaving 6 bases not matched to a gene. CDR3 in amino acids: CASSIRQGADQPQHF. CDR3 coding DNA: TGTGCCAGCAGCATTCGACAGGGGGCCGATCAGCCCCAGCATTTT.

The chain carries TRBV6-5 and TRBJ2-1, with D unclear. CDR1 and CDR2 (germline): MNHEY, SVGAGI. The V end was cut by 5 bases, the J end by 1 base, with 12 bases between. The CDR3 totals 15 residues. CDR3 in amino acids: CASSLNFLSYNEQFF. CDR3 bases: TGTGCCAGCAGTCTAAATTTTTTGTCCTACAATGAGCAGTTCTTC.

The chain recombines TRBV4-2 with TRBJ1-1; D ambiguous. Trimming took off 2 bases at V and 6 bases at J, with 7 bases between the two ends. Germline values: CDR1 LGHNA, CDR2 YNFKEQ. This CDR3 comprises 12 residues. The CDR3 nucleotides are TGTGCCAGCAGCCAATCTCAGTCTGAAGCTTTCTTT. It encodes CASSQSQSEAFF.

The V call is TRBV11-2, the J call TRBJ2-7, with 8 bases identical to TRBD2. This CDR3 comprises 17 residues. V lost 5 bases to trimming and J lost 4 bases; unmatched junction nucleotides: 16. Germline V gene lookup returns CDR1 SGHAT and CDR2 FQNNGV. The CDR3 DNA reads as TGTGCCAGCAGCCCCCTAGTAGGCGGGGGGCGATATTACGAGCAGTACTTC. Its translation is CASSPLVGGGRYYEQYF.

The chain is built from TRBV24-1 and TRBJ2-1; 8 positions match TRBD2. The germline V gene has CDR1 KGHDR and CDR2 SFDVKD. CDR3 size: 21 residues. V lost 4 bases to trimming and J lost 4 bases; unmatched junction nucleotides: 23. CDR3 in amino acids: CATSDRKLAAPLLGIYNEQFF. As DNA, the CDR3 is TGTGCCACCAGTGACCGCAAACTAGCGGCCCCACTCCTGGGGATTTACAATGAGCAGTTCTTC.

This chain uses TRBV11-2 with TRBJ2-6; D is unclear. The V gene lost 3 bases and the J gene lost 2 bases, with 8 bases spanning the gap. The CDR3 sequence is 15 residues long. From germline, CDR1 is SGHAT and CDR2 FQNNGV. The CDR3 is CASSFGGTGANVLTF. The CDR3, as DNA: TGTGCCAGCAGCTTTGGCGGAACTGGGGCCAACGTCCTGACTTTC.

A single count supports this clone. This sequence joins TRBV6-8 and TRBJ2-5; the match to TRBD1 covers 7 bases. Germline trimming cut 6 bases from V and 3 bases from J; bases unmatched to any gene: 10. The CDR3 is 15 residues long. CDR1 is MNHGY, CDR2 SAAAGT, per germline. Here the CDR3 DNA reads TGTGCCAGCAGCCCCAGACAGGGTATAGAAGAGACCCAGTACTTC. This gives the protein CASSPRQGIEETQYF.

The chain carries TRBV6-2 or TRBV6-3 and TRBJ1-5, with 8 bases that match TRBD1. Germline V lookup: CDR1 MNHEY, CDR2 SVGEGT. The CDR3 totals 14 residues. J lost 4 bases, V lost 5 bases, and 4 bases had no gene match. CDR3 sequence reads: CASSRDRRNQPQHF. The CDR3 DNA follows: TGTGCCAGCAGTCGGGACAGGCGGAATCAGCCCCAGCATTTT.

The chain is built from TRBV14 and TRBJ2-1, with a weak D call TRBD2 (6 bases). This CDR3 is 12 amino acids long. Germline V gene lookup returns CDR1 SGHDN and CDR2 FVKESK. The V and J ends lost 4 bases and 9 bases respectively, with 10 bases between them. In DNA, the CDR3 is TGTGCCAGCAGCCTACTAGCTCGTGAGCAGTTCTTC. It translates to CASSLLAREQFF.

The chain carries TRBV4-2 and TRBJ1-4; D uncertain. The V gene's germline CDR1 is LGHNA and CDR2 YNFKEQ. Trimming took off 0 bases at V and 0 bases at J, with 8 bases between the two ends. The CDR3 sequence is 16 residues long. The CDR3 protein is CASSQDLSTTNEKLFF. The CDR3 DNA follows: TGTGCCAGCAGCCAAGATCTAAGTACAACTAATGAAAAACTGTTTTTT.

This chain joins TRBV6-5 and TRBJ1-5; D might be TRBD1 (6 bases). Germline V gene lookup returns CDR1 MNHEY and CDR2 SVGAGI. Trimming shortened V by 0 bases and J by 7 bases, and 13 bases separated the two germline ends. The CDR3 runs 15 residues. CDR3 region: CASSYSGGRLQPQHF. Here the CDR3 DNA reads TGTGCCAGCAGTTACTCGGGGGGGCGCTTACAGCCCCAGCATTTT.

This chain's CDR3 is CASSHRGTATNEKLFF. DNA for the CDR3: TGTGCCAGCAGCCACCGAGGGACAGCTACGAATGAAAAACTGTTTTTT. The chain has TRBV9 and TRBJ1-4, with 7 bases fitting TRBD1. Trimming at V came to 4 bases and at J to 5 bases, leaving 11 bases not matched to a gene. Germline values: CDR1 SGDLS, CDR2 YYNGEE. This CDR3 comprises 16 residues.

V usage is TRBV4-1 and J usage is TRBJ1-2; no reliable D call. CDR1 is MGHRA, CDR2 YSYEKL, per germline. The CDR3 is 15 residues long. V lost 1 base and J 4 bases, leaving 13 bases between the germline ends. The CDR3 region is CASSQATKGSYGYTF. CDR3 sequence (DNA): TGCGCCAGCAGCCAAGCAACGAAGGGTAGCTATGGCTACACCTTC.

In its sample, this clone was seen once. V and J are TRBV10-1 and TRBJ2-7; tentatively, D is TRBD1 (7 bases). The germline V gene has CDR1 WNHNN and CDR2 SYGVQD (reference sequence). Trimming stripped 5 bases from V and 4 bases from J, with 12 bases between. CDR3 size: 13 residues. The CDR3 bases are TGCGCCAGCAGTCAGGGGGGATCGTACGAGCAGTACTTC. Translating gives CASSQGGSYEQYF.

The J gene is TRBJ1-5, the V gene TRBV10-2; TRBD1 aligns across 10 bases. The trim removed 11 bases at V and 4 bases at J, leaving 5 bases unmatched. The V gene's germline CDR1 is WSHSY and CDR2 SAAADI. There are 13 residues in the CDR3. In DNA, the CDR3 is TGCGCCCTCGGGACAGGGGATAATCAGCCCCAGCATTTT. Translating gives CALGTGDNQPQHF.

The genes are TRBV9 and TRBJ1-6; D gene unclear. The CDR3 spans 14 residues. From germline, CDR1 is SGDLS and CDR2 YYNGEE. Trimming shortened V by 0 bases and J by 5 bases, and 6 bases separated the two germline ends. In DNA form, the CDR3 reads TGTGCCAGCAGCGTAGAACGGGATAATTCACCCCTCCACTTT. Translation gives CASSVERDNSPLHF.

V usage is TRBV7-2 and J usage is TRBJ1-2; TRBD1 might be the D (5 bases). V was shortened by 5 bases and J by 1 base, with 14 bases between the two germline ends. In germline, CDR1 is SGHTA, CDR2 FQGNSA. The CDR3 is 15 residues long. This CDR3 reads CASSLRDGVNYGYTF. The CDR3 coding sequence is TGTGCCAGCAGCCTCCGGGACGGAGTTAACTATGGCTACACCTTC.

The V call is TRBV27, the J call TRBJ2-1; the D gene is possibly TRBD1 (7 bases). The CDR3 runs 15 residues. With 4 bases removed from V and 9 bases from J, the gap between germline ends came to 19 bases. CDR1 is MNHEY, CDR2 SMNVEV, per germline (reference sequence). The CDR3 reads CASSSPAGGLLEQFF. The DNA for the CDR3 is TGTGCCAGCAGTTCCCCAGCAGGGGGGCTTCTTGAGCAGTTCTTC.

This chain uses TRBV6-5 with TRBJ2-7; D is unclear. Germline loops: CDR1 MNHEY, CDR2 SVGAGI. Trimming took 8 bases from V and 3 from J, leaving 5 bases between them. This CDR3 has 10 amino acids. Here the CDR3 DNA reads TGTGCCAGCTCCAACTACGAGCAGTACTTC. It encodes CASSNYEQYF.

The chain is built from TRBV6-5 and TRBJ1-6; D might be TRBD1 (5 bases). Germline V CDR1 and CDR2: MNHEY, SVGAGI. With 6 bases removed from V and 6 bases from J, the gap between germline ends came to 12 bases. The CDR3 runs to 14 residues. This CDR3 reads CASRDSRGNSPLHF. In DNA form, the CDR3 reads TGTGCCAGCAGGGACTCAAGGGGTAATTCACCCCTCCACTTT.

This chain's CDR3 is CASGNRQYTGELFF. CDR3 sequence (DNA): TGTGCTAGTGGCAATAGACAGTACACCGGGGAGCTGTTTTTT. The chain recombines TRBV12-5 with TRBJ2-2, with TRBD1 as a possible D gene (5 bases). CDR1 is LGHNT, CDR2 FRNRAP, per germline. The CDR3 length is 14 residues. V lost 6 bases, J lost 3 bases, and 11 bases lay in between.

The rearrangement uses TRBV7-8 and TRBJ1-2; 7 bases fit TRBD1. The CDR3 covers 14 residues. V dropped 3 bases and J dropped 8; count of bases not matched to a gene: 9. Germline V lookup: CDR1 SGHVS, CDR2 FQNEAQ. CDR3 nucleotide sequence: TGTGCCAGCAGCTTGGTGGTACAGGGGATGGGCTACACCTTC. Protein product: CASSLVVQGMGYTF.

This chain connects TRBV15 to TRBJ2-1, with 10 bases identical to TRBD1. The CDR3 has 15 residues. V was clipped by 1 base and J by 9 bases; unmatched bases: 6. Germline V gives CDR1 LNHNV, CDR2 YYDKDF (reference sequence). The CDR3 sequence: CATSRGLTGGTEQFF. For the CDR3, the DNA is TGTGCCACCAGCAGAGGTTTGACAGGGGGCACTGAGCAGTTCTTC.

This clone was seen once. This sequence joins TRBV2 and TRBJ2-1, with D tentatively TRBD2 (5 bases). Per the germline V gene, CDR1 is SNHLY and CDR2 is FYNNEI. Between the trimmed V and J ends, which lost 4 bases and 6 bases, there was a span of 13 bases. The CDR3 has 14 amino acids. The CDR3 DNA follows: TGTGCCAGCAGTGGAACCACTAGGGTCAATGAGCAGTTCTTC. It yields the protein CASSGTTRVNEQFF.